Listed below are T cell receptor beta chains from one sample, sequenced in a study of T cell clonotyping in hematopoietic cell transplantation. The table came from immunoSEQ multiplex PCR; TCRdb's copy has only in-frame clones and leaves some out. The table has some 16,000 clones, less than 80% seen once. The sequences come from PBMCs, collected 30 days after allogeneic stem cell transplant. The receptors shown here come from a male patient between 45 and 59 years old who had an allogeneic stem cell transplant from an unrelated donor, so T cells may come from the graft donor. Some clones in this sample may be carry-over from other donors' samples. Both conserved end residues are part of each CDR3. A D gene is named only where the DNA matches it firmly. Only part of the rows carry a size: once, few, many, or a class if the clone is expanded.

TGTGCCTCGACTAGCGGATTAGAGACCCAGTACTTC	CASTSGLETQYF	NA	TRBJ2-5	TRBV30	TRBD2
TGCAGCGTTGAAAAAGGGACTACCTACGAGCAGTACTTC	CSVEKGTTYEQYF	NA	TRBJ2-7	TRBV29-1	TRBD2
TGTGCCTGGAATGAGGGCGTGGAGCCCCAGCATTTT	CAWNEGVEPQHF	NA	TRBJ1-5	TRBV30	NA
TGCGCCAGCAGTGCGACAAAGAGCGGGGGAAACACCGGGGAGCTGTTTTTT	CASSATKSGGNTGELFF	NA	TRBJ2-2	TRBV5-1	TRBD2
TGTGCCAGCAGTGGGGAGGCCTACGAGCAGTACTTC	CASSGEAYEQYF	NA	TRBJ2-7	TRBV2	NA
TGTGCCTGGAGTGGCAGGGGACAGAACACTGAAGCTTTCTTT	CAWSGRGQNTEAFF	NA	TRBJ1-1	TRBV30	NA
TGTGCCAGCAGCTTGGGGAGGGGCGATGGCTACACCTTC	CASSLGRGDGYTF	NA	TRBJ1-2	TRBV5-6	NA
TGTGCCACCCTAGGACTAGCGGGGTACAATGAGCAGTTCTTC	CATLGLAGYNEQFF	once	TRBJ2-1	TRBV28	TRBD2
TGTGCCAGCAGCTTAGATGGAGGGGGGCTTGAAGGCTACACCTTC	CASSLDGGGLEGYTF	large	TRBJ1-2	TRBV7-6	NA
TGCGCCAGCAGCTTGGGGACCAATGAAAAACTGTTTTTT	CASSLGTNEKLFF	few	TRBJ1-4	TRBV5-1	NA
TGTGCCTGGAGTGGGCAGGGAGATGGCTACACCTTC	CAWSGQGDGYTF	NA	TRBJ1-2	TRBV30	NA
TGTGCCAGCAGCTTAAATGCTAGTCCAGAGACCCAGTACTTC	CASSLNASPETQYF	NA	TRBJ2-5	TRBV7-2	NA
TGTGCCAGCAGTGAAACCGCTAGTCCTGGTCAGCCCCAGCATTTT	CASSETASPGQPQHF	few	TRBJ1-5	TRBV6-1	NA
TGTGCCATCAGCCACACGACGACAGGGGGCAACTATGGCTACACCTTC	CAISHTTTGGNYGYTF	NA	TRBJ1-2	TRBV10-3	TRBD1
TGTGCCAGCAGCTGGGACGGCTCCTACGAGCAGTACTTC	CASSWDGSYEQYF	NA	TRBJ2-7	TRBV5-4	NA
TGCGCCAGCAGCCAAGACCGTACCGGGGGAACTAACTATGGCTACACCTTC	CASSQDRTGGTNYGYTF	NA	TRBJ1-2	TRBV4-1	NA
TGCGCCAGCAGCCAAGGCTCACCAGATACGCAGTATTTT	CASSQGSPDTQYF	few	TRBJ2-3	TRBV4-3	NA
TGTGCCAGCAGCTGGGAGACAGTGAACACTGAAGCTTTCTTT	CASSWETVNTEAFF	NA	TRBJ1-1	TRBV5-6	NA
TGCGCCAGCAGCCAAGTTTTTAGGGGGCGCACCGGGGAGCTGTTTTTT	CASSQVFRGRTGELFF	NA	TRBJ2-2	TRBV4-1	TRBD1
TGTGCCAGCAGCTTAGGGATCGGACGTGAGCAGTTCTTC	CASSLGIGREQFF	NA	TRBJ2-1	TRBV7-2	NA
TGTACCAGCAGTGAAGAGAGGCTGACCAAAAACATTCAGTACTTC	CTSSEERLTKNIQYF	NA	TRBJ2-4	TRBV6-1	NA
TGTGCCAGCAGCTTCCAGGGGGCAACCTATGGCTACACCTTC	CASSFQGATYGYTF	once	TRBJ1-2	TRBV7-2	TRBD1
TGTGCCAGCAGTTACTCGTGGGCGGGGGACTACGAGCAGTACTTC	CASSYSWAGDYEQYF	NA	TRBJ2-7	TRBV6-5	TRBD2
TGTGCCAGCACCTGGGACAGGGGAGGCGAGCAGTACTTC	CASTWDRGGEQYF	NA	TRBJ2-7	TRBV2	TRBD1
TGTGCCTGGAGTGTACGGACGGGGGCAAATCAGCCCCAGCATTTT	CAWSVRTGANQPQHF	NA	TRBJ1-5	TRBV30	NA
TGTGCCAGCAGCTCCCGCCTTGATGAGCAGTTCTTC	CASSSRLDEQFF	NA	TRBJ2-1	TRBV11-1	NA